This TCR beta chain was retrieved from a study of T cells in localized non-small cell lung cancer. A note on this clone: Other DNA sequences in the sample encode the same CDR3.

This table comes from immunoSEQ multiplex PCR, and its TCRdb copy is limited to in-frame clones, with some not included. This table has 35,000 to 50,000 clones, approximately 86% appearing once. V lost 1 base to trimming and J lost 2 bases, with 2 bases between them. This CDR3 has 12 amino acids. In germline, CDR1 is LGHNA, CDR2 YSLEER. The V call is TRBV4-3, the J call TRBJ1-2; D ambiguous. The source of this sequence is a man aged 40 to 70 with stage I lung adenocarcinoma. Sequencing used peripheral blood, obtained before any cancer treatment. CDR3 protein: CASSQGNYGYTF. The CDR3 DNA sequence: TGCGCCAGCAGCCAAGGGAACTATGGCTACACCTTC.